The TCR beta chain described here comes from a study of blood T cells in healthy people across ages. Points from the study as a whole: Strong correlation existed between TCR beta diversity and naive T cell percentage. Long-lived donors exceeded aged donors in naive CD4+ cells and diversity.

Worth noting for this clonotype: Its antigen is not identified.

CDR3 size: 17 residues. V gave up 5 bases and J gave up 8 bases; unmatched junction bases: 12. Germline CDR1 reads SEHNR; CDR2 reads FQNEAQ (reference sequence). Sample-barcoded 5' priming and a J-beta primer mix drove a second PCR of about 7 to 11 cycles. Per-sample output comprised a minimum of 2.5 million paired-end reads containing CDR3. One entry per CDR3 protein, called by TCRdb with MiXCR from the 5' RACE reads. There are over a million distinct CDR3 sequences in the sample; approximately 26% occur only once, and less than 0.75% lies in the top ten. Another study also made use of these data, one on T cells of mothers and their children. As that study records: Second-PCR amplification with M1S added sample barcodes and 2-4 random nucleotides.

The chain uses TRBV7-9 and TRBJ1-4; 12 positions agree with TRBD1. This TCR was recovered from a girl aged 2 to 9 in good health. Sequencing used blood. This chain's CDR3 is CASSRGDRGPLWEKLFF. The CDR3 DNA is TGTGCCAGCAGCCGGGGGGACAGGGGGCCTCTTTGGGAAAAACTGTTTTTT.